Listed below are T cell receptor beta chains from one sample, sequenced in a study of response to subunit inactivated influenza vaccine. TCRdb processed the RT-PCR reads anew with MiXCR; each CDR3 protein has one entry. There are 200,000 to 300,000 distinct CDR3 sequences in the sample; less than 15% occur only once, and over 6.5% lies in the top ten. Material: non-naive T cells sorted from PBMCs, obtained less than 15 days before vaccination. These receptors all stem from a man over 45 who received an inactivated influenza vaccine. CDR3s include the opening cysteine and the closing phenylalanine or tryptophan. The D gene is left open where the match is weak. Where a row states a size, it is once, few, many or the class of an expanded clone; other rows omit it.

V gene: TRBV20-1; D gene: -; CDR3 length: 13; J gene: TRBJ2-5; clone size: many; CDR3 protein: CSARLLAEETQYF; CDR3 DNA: TGCAGTGCTAGACTCTTAGCGGAAGAGACCCAGTACTTC
V gene: TRBV29-1; D gene: TRBD1; CDR3 length: 15; J gene: TRBJ2-3; clone size: -; CDR3 protein: CSVWARDRATDTQYF; CDR3 DNA: TGCAGCGTTTGGGCCCGGGACAGGGCCACAGATACGCAGTATTTT
V gene: TRBV4-3; D gene: -; CDR3 length: 15; J gene: TRBJ1-6; clone size: many; CDR3 protein: CASSQDRDAYSPLHF; CDR3 DNA: TGCGCCAGCAGCCAAGATCGGGACGCCTATTCACCCCTCCACTTT
V gene: TRBV11-1; D gene: -; CDR3 length: 12; J gene: TRBJ2-1; clone size: few; CDR3 protein: CASSPNYDEQFF; CDR3 DNA: TGTGCCAGCAGTCCGAATTACGATGAGCAGTTCTTC
V gene: TRBV24-1; D gene: TRBD1; CDR3 length: 14; J gene: TRBJ2-3; clone size: many; CDR3 protein: CATRDSGETDTQYF; CDR3 DNA: TGTGCCACGAGGGACAGTGGGGAGACTGATACGCAGTATTTT
V gene: TRBV3-1; D gene: -; CDR3 length: 12; J gene: TRBJ1-5; clone size: few; CDR3 protein: CASGPSGQPQHF; CDR3 DNA: TGTGCAAGCGGGCCTTCGGGTCAGCCCCAGCATTTT
V gene: TRBV6-5; D gene: TRBD2; CDR3 length: 18; J gene: TRBJ2-3; clone size: -; CDR3 protein: CASSYGGIAGGHTDTQYF; CDR3 DNA: TGTGCCAGCAGTTACGGAGGGATAGCGGGGGGCCACACGGATACGCAGTATTTT
V gene: TRBV4-3; D gene: -; CDR3 length: 16; J gene: TRBJ2-5; clone size: -; CDR3 protein: CASSQDVSWAGSNQYF; CDR3 DNA: TGCGCCAGCAGCCAAGATGTTTCGTGGGCCGGATCGAACCAGTACTTC
V gene: TRBV5-1; D gene: -; CDR3 length: 12; J gene: TRBJ2-1; clone size: few; CDR3 protein: CASSWTVTEQFF; CDR3 DNA: TGCGCCAGCAGCTGGACGGTCACAGAGCAGTTCTTC
V gene: TRBV6-2/TRBV6-3; D gene: TRBD2; CDR3 length: 18; J gene: TRBJ2-1; clone size: -; CDR3 protein: CASSYVSALAGGYNEQFF; CDR3 DNA: TGTGCCAGCAGTTACGTCTCTGCGCTAGCGGGGGGTTACAATGAGCAGTTCTTC
V gene: TRBV11-2; D gene: -; CDR3 length: 15; J gene: TRBJ2-7; clone size: few; CDR3 protein: CASSLTFTDSYEQYF; CDR3 DNA: TGTGCCAGCAGCTTAACTTTCACCGACTCCTACGAGCAGTACTTC
V gene: TRBV5-1; D gene: -; CDR3 length: 14; J gene: TRBJ2-3; clone size: few; CDR3 protein: CASSLSSGTDTQYF; CDR3 DNA: TGCGCCAGCAGCTTGTCCAGCGGCACAGATACGCAGTATTTT
V gene: TRBV15; D gene: TRBD1; CDR3 length: 14; J gene: TRBJ1-4; clone size: -; CDR3 protein: CATSSPGQGVKLFF; CDR3 DNA: TGTGCCACCAGCAGCCCGGGACAGGGAGTAAAACTGTTTTTT
V gene: TRBV20-1; D gene: TRBD1; CDR3 length: 15; J gene: TRBJ2-7; clone size: many; CDR3 protein: CSARDRTGGPSEQYF; CDR3 DNA: TGCAGTGCTAGGGACCGGACAGGGGGCCCATCCGAGCAGTACTTC
V gene: TRBV21-1; D gene: -; CDR3 length: 15; J gene: TRBJ2-7; clone size: -; CDR3 protein: CASSKGPGSPHEQYF; CDR3 DNA: TGTGCCAGCAGCAAAGGGCCGGGGTCCCCACACGAGCAGTACTTC
V gene: TRBV7-2; D gene: -; CDR3 length: 11; J gene: TRBJ1-4; clone size: -; CDR3 protein: CASSPGVKLFF; CDR3 DNA: TGTGCCAGCAGCCCCGGGGTAAAACTGTTTTTT
V gene: TRBV6-2/TRBV6-3; D gene: TRBD1; CDR3 length: 12; J gene: TRBJ2-7; clone size: many; CDR3 protein: CASLTGSYEQYF; CDR3 DNA: TGTGCCAGCCTGACAGGGTCCTACGAGCAGTACTTC
V gene: TRBV30; D gene: -; CDR3 length: 12; J gene: TRBJ1-2; clone size: -; CDR3 protein: CAWSPQGYGYTF; CDR3 DNA: TGTGCCTGGAGTCCCCAGGGGTATGGCTACACCTTC
V gene: TRBV7-2; D gene: -; CDR3 length: 13; J gene: TRBJ2-7; clone size: -; CDR3 protein: CASSLAGEREQYF; CDR3 DNA: TGTGCCAGCAGCTTAGCAGGGGAAAGAGAGCAGTACTTC
V gene: TRBV7-2; D gene: -; CDR3 length: 13; J gene: TRBJ1-4; clone size: few; CDR3 protein: CASSLWQNEKLFF; CDR3 DNA: TGTGCCAGCAGCTTATGGCAGAATGAAAAACTGTTTTTT
V gene: TRBV11-1; D gene: TRBD2; CDR3 length: 18; J gene: TRBJ2-1; clone size: many; CDR3 protein: CASSLAEKGTSRYNEQFF; CDR3 DNA: TGTGCCAGCAGCTTAGCGGAAAAGGGGACTAGCCGCTACAATGAGCAGTTCTTC
V gene: TRBV10-1; D gene: -; CDR3 length: 13; J gene: TRBJ2-7; clone size: many; CDR3 protein: CASRDSSSYEQYF; CDR3 DNA: TGCGCCAGCAGGGATTCCAGCTCCTACGAGCAGTACTTC
V gene: TRBV2; D gene: -; CDR3 length: 12; J gene: TRBJ2-3; clone size: few; CDR3 protein: CASRREADTQYF; CDR3 DNA: TGTGCCAGCAGGCGGGAAGCAGATACGCAGTATTTT
V gene: TRBV12-3/TRBV12-4; D gene: -; CDR3 length: 13; J gene: TRBJ1-5; clone size: many; CDR3 protein: CASSLTRNQPQHF; CDR3 DNA: TGTGCCAGCAGTTTAACTCGCAATCAGCCCCAGCATTTT
V gene: TRBV2; D gene: -; CDR3 length: 12; J gene: TRBJ1-1; clone size: -; CDR3 protein: CASADPNTEAFF; CDR3 DNA: TGTGCCAGCGCGGACCCGAACACTGAAGCTTTCTTT
V gene: TRBV20-1; D gene: -; CDR3 length: 13; J gene: TRBJ2-7; clone size: few; CDR3 protein: CSASSVSLSEQYF; CDR3 DNA: TGCAGTGCTAGTTCCGTCTCCCTCTCCGAGCAGTACTTC
V gene: TRBV7-9; D gene: -; CDR3 length: 15; J gene: TRBJ2-3; clone size: many; CDR3 protein: CASSLALGAADTQYF; CDR3 DNA: TGTGCCAGCAGCTTAGCGCTCGGGGCTGCAGATACGCAGTATTTT
V gene: TRBV5-1; D gene: -; CDR3 length: 14; J gene: TRBJ2-5; clone size: -; CDR3 protein: CASSAKTPQETQYF; CDR3 DNA: TGCGCCAGCAGCGCCAAGACACCTCAAGAGACCCAGTACTTC
V gene: TRBV29-1; D gene: -; CDR3 length: 12; J gene: TRBJ1-2; clone size: -; CDR3 protein: CSVDPGTGGYTF; CDR3 DNA: TGCAGCGTTGATCCGGGGACGGGCGGCTACACCTTC
V gene: TRBV20-1; D gene: -; CDR3 length: 15; J gene: TRBJ2-2; clone size: -; CDR3 protein: CSASAPRWRTGELFF; CDR3 DNA: TGCAGTGCTAGCGCTCCACGATGGAGGACCGGGGAGCTGTTTTTT
V gene: TRBV20-1; D gene: TRBD1; CDR3 length: 12; J gene: TRBJ1-2; clone size: few; CDR3 protein: CSAQGGRYGYTF; CDR3 DNA: TGCAGTGCCCAGGGGGGGAGGTATGGCTACACCTTC
V gene: TRBV6-2/TRBV6-3; D gene: -; CDR3 length: 15; J gene: TRBJ2-7; clone size: few; CDR3 protein: CASSYEQGGDYEQYF; CDR3 DNA: TGTGCCAGCAGTTACGAACAGGGGGGGGATTATGAGCAGTACTTC
V gene: TRBV4-3; D gene: -; CDR3 length: 15; J gene: TRBJ2-3; clone size: few; CDR3 protein: CASSQERLGADTQYF; CDR3 DNA: TGCGCCAGCAGCCAAGAAAGACTCGGAGCAGATACGCAGTATTTT
V gene: TRBV12-3/TRBV12-4; D gene: -; CDR3 length: 14; J gene: TRBJ2-3; clone size: many; CDR3 protein: CASSLTQGTDTQYF; CDR3 DNA: TGTGCCAGCAGTTTAACTCAAGGCACAGATACGCAGTATTTT
V gene: TRBV6-1; D gene: -; CDR3 length: 14; J gene: TRBJ1-2; clone size: few; CDR3 protein: CASRLNLGTYGYTF; CDR3 DNA: TGTGCCAGCAGACTCAATCTGGGGACCTATGGCTACACCTTC
V gene: TRBV20-1; D gene: TRBD2; CDR3 length: 14; J gene: TRBJ2-4; clone size: -; CDR3 protein: CSARGLAGGNIQYF; CDR3 DNA: TGCAGTGCTAGAGGACTAGCGGGGGGAAACATTCAGTACTTC
V gene: TRBV20-1; D gene: -; CDR3 length: 11; J gene: TRBJ1-1; clone size: many; CDR3 protein: CSAPSWGVAFF; CDR3 DNA: TGCAGTGCCCCATCATGGGGGGTAGCTTTCTTT
V gene: TRBV5-1; D gene: TRBD2; CDR3 length: 16; J gene: TRBJ2-2; clone size: -; CDR3 protein: CASRPMTSVRTGELFF; CDR3 DNA: TGCGCCAGCAGACCCATGACTAGCGTTCGGACCGGGGAGCTGTTTTTT
V gene: TRBV18; D gene: -; CDR3 length: 14; J gene: TRBJ1-3; clone size: few; CDR3 protein: CASSPRTSGNTIYF; CDR3 DNA: TGTGCCAGCTCACCACGGACCTCTGGAAACACCATATATTTT
V gene: TRBV20-1; D gene: -; CDR3 length: 13; J gene: TRBJ1-5; clone size: -; CDR3 protein: CSAIGRVGQPQHF; CDR3 DNA: TGCAGTGCTATAGGGAGGGTAGGTCAGCCCCAGCATTTT
V gene: TRBV5-1; D gene: TRBD2; CDR3 length: 18; J gene: TRBJ2-3; clone size: few; CDR3 protein: CASSLASGGAGVTDTQYF; CDR3 DNA: TGCGCCAGCAGCTTGGCGAGCGGGGGGGCCGGTGTGACAGATACGCAGTATTTT
V gene: TRBV12-3/TRBV12-4; D gene: -; CDR3 length: 12; J gene: TRBJ2-7; clone size: -; CDR3 protein: CASSWTSYEQYF; CDR3 DNA: TGTGCCAGCAGTTGGACGTCCTACGAGCAGTACTTC
V gene: TRBV4-3; D gene: -; CDR3 length: 15; J gene: TRBJ1-2; clone size: many; CDR3 protein: CASSQDTSERYGYTF; CDR3 DNA: TGCGCCAGCAGCCAAGATACCTCAGAGCGCTATGGCTACACCTTC
V gene: TRBV6-2/TRBV6-3; D gene: TRBD2; CDR3 length: 14; J gene: TRBJ2-3; clone size: few; CDR3 protein: CASSYTSGTDTQYF; CDR3 DNA: TGTGCCAGCAGTTACACTAGCGGCACAGATACGCAGTATTTT
V gene: TRBV3-1; D gene: -; CDR3 length: 15; J gene: TRBJ2-1; clone size: many; CDR3 protein: CASSHGGPSYNEQFF; CDR3 DNA: TGTGCCAGCAGCCACGGAGGGCCGAGTTACAATGAGCAGTTCTTC
V gene: TRBV5-4; D gene: TRBD1; CDR3 length: 14; J gene: TRBJ2-2; clone size: -; CDR3 protein: CASRWDSHTGELFF; CDR3 DNA: TGTGCCAGCAGGTGGGACAGCCACACCGGGGAGCTGTTTTTT
V gene: TRBV3-1; D gene: TRBD1; CDR3 length: 14; J gene: TRBJ2-5; clone size: few; CDR3 protein: CASSQDGTGETQYF; CDR3 DNA: TGTGCCAGCAGTCAAGATGGGACAGGGGAGACCCAGTACTTC
V gene: TRBV20-1; D gene: -; CDR3 length: 16; J gene: TRBJ1-1; clone size: many; CDR3 protein: CSPYKTGTLMNTEAFF; CDR3 DNA: TGCAGTCCATACAAAACCGGGACTTTGATGAACACTGAAGCTTTCTTT
V gene: TRBV6-1; D gene: -; CDR3 length: 15; J gene: TRBJ2-1; clone size: few; CDR3 protein: CASSELQLTGNEQFF; CDR3 DNA: TGTGCCAGCAGTGAATTACAGCTTACGGGCAATGAGCAGTTCTTC
V gene: TRBV5-1; D gene: -; CDR3 length: 15; J gene: TRBJ2-3; clone size: many; CDR3 protein: CASSLGGVQADTQYF; CDR3 DNA: TGCGCCAGCAGCTTGGGAGGAGTTCAGGCAGATACGCAGTATTTT
V gene: TRBV10-3; D gene: -; CDR3 length: 15; J gene: TRBJ2-1; clone size: few; CDR3 protein: CAISEAGLPYNEQFF; CDR3 DNA: TGTGCCATCAGTGAGGCGGGACTCCCATACAATGAGCAGTTCTTC
V gene: TRBV5-1; D gene: -; CDR3 length: 13; J gene: TRBJ2-1; clone size: few; CDR3 protein: CASNPGQTNEQFF; CDR3 DNA: TGCGCCAGCAACCCGGGCCAGACCAATGAGCAGTTCTTC
V gene: TRBV24-1; D gene: -; CDR3 length: 15; J gene: TRBJ2-5; clone size: few; CDR3 protein: CATSDRVRLQETQYF; CDR3 DNA: TGTGCCACCAGTGATAGGGTTAGACTCCAAGAGACCCAGTACTTC
V gene: TRBV11-2; D gene: -; CDR3 length: 11; J gene: TRBJ2-7; clone size: -; CDR3 protein: CASSLGNVQYF; CDR3 DNA: TGTGCCAGCAGCTTAGGGAATGTGCAGTACTTC
V gene: TRBV9; D gene: TRBD2; CDR3 length: 15; J gene: TRBJ2-3; clone size: -; CDR3 protein: CASSVTAGRTDTQYF; CDR3 DNA: TGTGCCAGCAGCGTAACAGCGGGAAGGACAGATACGCAGTATTTT